The sequence of this T cell receptor (beta chain) was determined in a study of blood T cell repertoires in COVID-19. The CDR3 extends over 16 amino acids. The V end was cut by 6 bases, the J end by 2 bases, with 20 bases between. CDR1 and CDR2 (germline): LNHDA, SQIVND (reference sequence). Sequencing was performed with immunoSEQ multiplex PCR; in TCRdb, only in-frame clones are kept and a portion is missing. The sample holds 130,000 to 150,000 clones, approximately 80% seen once. The chain couples TRBV19 to TRBJ2-7; D is perhaps TRBD2 (5 bases). The sample taken for sequencing was PBMCs or T cells enriched from blood (not recorded which). The sequence was collected from a woman in her thirties or forties who had recovered from COVID-19. CDR3 in amino acids: CASSPRSISGPYEQYF. Written as DNA, the CDR3 is TGTGCCAGTAGCCCAAGAAGCATCAGCGGCCCCTACGAGCAGTACTTC.